The clone carrying this T cell receptor (beta chain) occurred once. The antigen is not known. Together with a sample-barcoded 5' primer, a J-beta primer mix was included in a second PCR lasting about 7 to 11 cycles. Sequencing yielded, for each sample, at least 3 million paired-end reads carrying CDR3. Using its own MiXCR run on the 5' RACE reads, TCRdb lists one record per CDR3 protein. The sample shows about 970,000 distinct CDR3 sequences, just over 50% of them seen only once. The sample comes from a study of blood T cells in healthy people across ages. Study-wide results and caveats: Long-lived and aged donors differed, with more naive CD4+ cells and higher diversity in the long-lived. Diversity estimates from one million T cells were considered underestimates. The lack of PBMC sorting stopped any conclusive naive versus antigen-experienced comparison.

Germline assignment: CDR1 MNHNS and CDR2 SASEGT. The CDR3 covers 14 residues. Trimming shortened V by 1 base and J by 7 bases, and 11 bases separated the two germline ends. The TCR was taken from a woman aged 55-69 years in good health. The sequencing sample was made of blood. V usage is TRBV6-1 and J usage is TRBJ1-5; TRBD1 is a possible D gene (6 bases). The CDR3 here is CASSEVWGQQPQHF. DNA for the CDR3: TGTGCCAGCAGTGAAGTCTGGGGGCAACAGCCCCAGCATTTT.